This T cell receptor (beta chain) derives from a study of blood T cell repertoires in COVID-19. V dropped 5 bases and J dropped 4 bases, with 10 bases sitting between them. This CDR3 has 13 amino acids. CDR1 SGHNT and CDR2 YENEEA come from the germline V gene. Clones were sequenced by immunoSEQ multiplex PCR, and TCRdb holds only the in-frame ones, with some missing. The sample shows hundreds of thousands of clones, more than 80% of them seen only once. Sample: peripheral blood. The rearrangement uses TRBV11-3 and TRBJ2-3; weak D call: TRBD2 (6 bases). The source of this sequence is a woman younger than 45 with COVID-19, enrolled during active disease. In DNA form, the CDR3 reads TGTGCCAGCAGCGCCGGGACTCCAGATACGCAGTATTTT. Its translation: CASSAGTPDTQYF.